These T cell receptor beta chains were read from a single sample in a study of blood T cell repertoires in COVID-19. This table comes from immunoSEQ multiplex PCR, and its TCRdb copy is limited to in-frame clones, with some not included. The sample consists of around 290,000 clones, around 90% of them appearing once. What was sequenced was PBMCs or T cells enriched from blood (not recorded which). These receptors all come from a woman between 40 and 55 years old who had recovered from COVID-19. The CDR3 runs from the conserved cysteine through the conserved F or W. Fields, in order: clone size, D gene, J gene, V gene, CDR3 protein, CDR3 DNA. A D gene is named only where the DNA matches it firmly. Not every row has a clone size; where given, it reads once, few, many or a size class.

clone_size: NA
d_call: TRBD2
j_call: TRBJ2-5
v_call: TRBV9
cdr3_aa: CASSPWGGWGTQYF
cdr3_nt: TGTGCCAGCAGCCCCTGGGGGGGATGGGGGACCCAGTACTTC

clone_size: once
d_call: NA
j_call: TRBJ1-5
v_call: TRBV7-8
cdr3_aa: CASSLTGPYSNQPQHF
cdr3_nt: TGTGCCAGCAGCTTAACAGGGCCTTATAGCAATCAGCCCCAGCATTTT

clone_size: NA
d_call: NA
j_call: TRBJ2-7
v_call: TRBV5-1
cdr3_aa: CASSGLVGGSYEQYF
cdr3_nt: TGCGCCAGCAGCGGTCTCGTGGGGGGTTCCTACGAGCAGTACTTC

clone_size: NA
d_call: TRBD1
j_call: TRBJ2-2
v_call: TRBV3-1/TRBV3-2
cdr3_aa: CASSLYRDRGYTGELFF
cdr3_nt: TGTGCCAGCAGCTTATACCGGGACAGGGGTTACACCGGGGAGCTGTTTTTT

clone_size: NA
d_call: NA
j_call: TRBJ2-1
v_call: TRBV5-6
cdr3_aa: CASSRGSYNEQFF
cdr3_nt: TGTGCCTCGAGCAGGGGTTCCTACAATGAGCAGTTCTTC

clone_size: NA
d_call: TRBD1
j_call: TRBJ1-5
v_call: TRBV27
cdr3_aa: CASSRDRDGPQHF
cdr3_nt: TGTGCCAGCAGTCGCGACAGGGATGGGCCCCAGCATTTT

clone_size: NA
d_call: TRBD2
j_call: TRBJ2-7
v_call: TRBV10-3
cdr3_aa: CAISDLGLAGEEQYF
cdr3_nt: TGTGCCATCAGTGACCTCGGACTAGCGGGAGAGGAGCAGTACTTC

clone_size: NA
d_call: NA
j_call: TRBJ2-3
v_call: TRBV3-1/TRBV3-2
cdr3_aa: CASSQDITARTDTQYF
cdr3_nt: TGTGCCAGCAGCCAAGATATTACAGCAAGGACAGATACGCAGTATTTT

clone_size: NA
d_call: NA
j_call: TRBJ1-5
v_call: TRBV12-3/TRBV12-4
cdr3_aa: CASSFVSQPQHF
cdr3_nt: TGTGCCAGCAGTTTTGTCTCTCAGCCCCAGCATTTT

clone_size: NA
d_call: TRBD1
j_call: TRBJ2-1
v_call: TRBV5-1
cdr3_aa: CASSQLGQGGGNEQFF
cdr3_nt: TGCGCCAGCAGCCAACTAGGACAGGGAGGTGGCAATGAGCAGTTCTTC

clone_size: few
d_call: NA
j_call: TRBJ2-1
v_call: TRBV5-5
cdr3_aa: CASSRDSGGYNEQFF
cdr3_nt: TGTGCCAGCAGCCGGGACTCCGGTGGATACAATGAGCAGTTCTTC

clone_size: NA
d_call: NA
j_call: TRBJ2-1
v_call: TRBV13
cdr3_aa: CASILVRGPYLGNEQFF
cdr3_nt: TGTGCCAGCATCTTGGTGAGAGGGCCTTACTTGGGGAATGAGCAGTTCTTC

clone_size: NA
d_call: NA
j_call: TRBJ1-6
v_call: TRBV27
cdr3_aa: CASSLYGSYNSPLHF
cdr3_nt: TGTGCCAGCAGTTTATACGGGTCCTATAATTCACCCCTCCACTTT

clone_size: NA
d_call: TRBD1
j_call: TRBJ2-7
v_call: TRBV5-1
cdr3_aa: CASSLGQGAGYEQYF
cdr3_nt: TGCGCCAGCAGCTTGGGTCAGGGGGCCGGCTACGAGCAGTACTTC

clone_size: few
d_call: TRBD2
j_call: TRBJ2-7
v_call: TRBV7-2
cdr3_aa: CASSLDGTRTYEQYF
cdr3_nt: TGTGCCAGCAGCTTAGATGGGACTAGAACCTACGAGCAGTACTTC

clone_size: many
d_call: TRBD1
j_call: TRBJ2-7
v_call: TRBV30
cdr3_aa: CAWNVPGQGKQYF
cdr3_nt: TGTGCCTGGAATGTTCCGGGACAGGGGAAGCAGTACTTC

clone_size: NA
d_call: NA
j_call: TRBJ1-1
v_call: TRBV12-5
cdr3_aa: CASGLEEGTEAFF
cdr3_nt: TGTGCTAGTGGTTTGGAGGAGGGTACTGAAGCTTTCTTT

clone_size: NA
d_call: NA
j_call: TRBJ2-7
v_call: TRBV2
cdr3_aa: CASTSGRGAYEQYF
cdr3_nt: TGTGCCAGCACTTCCGGTAGGGGCGCCTACGAGCAGTACTTC

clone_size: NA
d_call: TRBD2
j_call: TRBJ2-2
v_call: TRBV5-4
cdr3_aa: CASSPHLAGGRTGELFF
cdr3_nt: TGTGCCAGCAGCCCTCACCTAGCGGGAGGTCGCACCGGGGAGCTGTTTTTT

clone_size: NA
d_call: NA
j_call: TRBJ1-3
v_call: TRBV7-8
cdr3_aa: CASSFLESGNTIYF
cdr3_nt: TGTGCCAGCAGCTTTCTGGAGTCTGGAAACACCATATATTTT

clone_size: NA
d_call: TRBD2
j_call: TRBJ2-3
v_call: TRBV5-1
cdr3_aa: CASSFLASGGRDTQYF
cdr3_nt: TGCGCCAGCAGCTTTTTAGCTAGCGGGGGCCGAGATACGCAGTATTTT

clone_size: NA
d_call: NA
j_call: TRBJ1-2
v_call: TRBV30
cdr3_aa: CAWSPGYYGYTF
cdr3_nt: TGTGCCTGGAGTCCAGGGTACTATGGCTACACCTTC

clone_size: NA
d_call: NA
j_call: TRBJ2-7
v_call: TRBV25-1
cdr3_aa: CASSVGVGGYEQYF
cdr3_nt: TGTGCCAGCAGTGTAGGGGTCGGGGGCTACGAGCAGTACTTC

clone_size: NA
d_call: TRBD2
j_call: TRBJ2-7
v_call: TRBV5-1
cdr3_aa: CASSFDSGGPGEQYF
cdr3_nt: TGCGCCAGCAGCTTTGATAGCGGGGGACCCGGGGAGCAGTACTTC

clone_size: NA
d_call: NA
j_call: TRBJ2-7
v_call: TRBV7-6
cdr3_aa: CASSLPGSSYEQYF
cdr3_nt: TGTGCCAGCAGCTTACCTGGGAGCTCCTACGAGCAGTACTTC

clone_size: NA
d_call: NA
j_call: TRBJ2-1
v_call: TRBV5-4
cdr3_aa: CASFLGNSNNEQFF
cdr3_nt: TGTGCCAGCTTCTTGGGAAACAGCAACAATGAGCAGTTCTTC

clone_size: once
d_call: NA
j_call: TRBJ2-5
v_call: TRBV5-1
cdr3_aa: CASSLGQQETQYF
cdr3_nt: TGCGCCAGCAGCTTGGGGCAGCAAGAGACCCAGTACTTC

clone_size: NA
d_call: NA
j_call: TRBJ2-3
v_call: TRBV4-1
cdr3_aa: CASSQVGTDTQYF
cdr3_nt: TGCGCCAGCAGCCAAGTCGGCACAGATACGCAGTATTTT

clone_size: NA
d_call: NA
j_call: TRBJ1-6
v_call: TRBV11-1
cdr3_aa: CASSLSGGDSPLHF
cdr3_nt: TGTGCCAGCAGCTTATCGGGGGGCGATTCACCCCTCCACTTT

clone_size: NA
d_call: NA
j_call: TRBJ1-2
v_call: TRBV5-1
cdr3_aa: CASSPYAGDGYTF
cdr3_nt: TGCGCCAGCAGCCCTTATGCGGGGGATGGCTACACCTTC

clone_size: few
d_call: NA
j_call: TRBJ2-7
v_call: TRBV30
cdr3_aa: CAWTMEGPRYEQYF
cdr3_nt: TGTGCCTGGACCATGGAGGGACCCCGATACGAGCAGTACTTC

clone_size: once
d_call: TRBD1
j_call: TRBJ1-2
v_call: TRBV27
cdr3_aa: CASRNTGGLNYGYTF
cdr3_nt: TGTGCCAGCAGAAACACAGGGGGGCTTAACTATGGCTACACCTTC

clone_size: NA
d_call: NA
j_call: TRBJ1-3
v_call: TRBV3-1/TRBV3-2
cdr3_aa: CASSLRGSSGNTIYF
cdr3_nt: TGTGCCAGCAGCTTAAGGGGGTCCTCTGGAAACACCATATATTTT

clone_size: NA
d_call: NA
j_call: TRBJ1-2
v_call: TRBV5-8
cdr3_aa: CASSPRVGASF
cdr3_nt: TGTGCCAGCAGTCCCAGAGTGGGGGCTAGCTTC

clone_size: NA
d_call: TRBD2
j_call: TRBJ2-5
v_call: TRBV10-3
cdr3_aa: CAISGSGVQETQYF
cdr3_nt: TGTGCCATCAGCGGTAGCGGGGTGCAGGAGACCCAGTACTTC

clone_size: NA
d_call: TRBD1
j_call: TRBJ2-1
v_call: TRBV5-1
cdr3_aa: CASSTRTGGDEQFF
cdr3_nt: TGCGCCAGCAGCACACGGACAGGGGGCGATGAGCAGTTCTTC

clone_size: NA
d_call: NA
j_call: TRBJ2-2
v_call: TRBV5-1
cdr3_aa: CASSFFAGRNTGELFF
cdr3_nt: TGCGCCAGCAGCTTCTTCGCGGGAAGAAACACCGGGGAGCTGTTTTTT

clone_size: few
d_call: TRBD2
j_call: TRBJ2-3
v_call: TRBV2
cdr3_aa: CAVPKVKRGTSTDTQYF
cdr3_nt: TGTGCCGTTCCCAAGGTCAAGCGGGGAACTAGCACAGATACGCAGTATTTT

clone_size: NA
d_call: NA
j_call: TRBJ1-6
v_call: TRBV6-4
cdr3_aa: CASSVGGTYNSPLHF
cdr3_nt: TGTGCCAGCAGTGTAGGGGGAACCTATAATTCACCCCTCCACTTT

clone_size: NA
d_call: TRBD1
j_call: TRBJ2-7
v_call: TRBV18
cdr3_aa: CASSRAVGTDYEQYF
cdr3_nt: TGTGCCAGCTCACGAGCGGTGGGGACAGACTACGAGCAGTACTTC

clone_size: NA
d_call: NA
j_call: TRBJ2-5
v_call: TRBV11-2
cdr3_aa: CASSLDLAQETQYF
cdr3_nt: TGTGCCAGCAGCTTAGATCTAGCTCAAGAGACCCAGTACTTC

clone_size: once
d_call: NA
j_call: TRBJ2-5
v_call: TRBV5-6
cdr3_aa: CASSLVRGGGFQETQYF
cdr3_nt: TGTGCCAGCAGCTTGGTGCGTGGCGGGGGCTTCCAAGAGACCCAGTACTTC

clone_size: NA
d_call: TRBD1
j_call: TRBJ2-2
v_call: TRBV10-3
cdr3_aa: CAIGTGTTGELFF
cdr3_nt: TGTGCCATAGGGACAGGGACCACCGGGGAGCTGTTTTTT

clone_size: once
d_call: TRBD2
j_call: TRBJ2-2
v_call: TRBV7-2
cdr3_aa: CASSPRLAPGELFF
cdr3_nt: TGTGCCAGCAGCCCTAGACTAGCCCCCGGGGAGCTGTTTTTT

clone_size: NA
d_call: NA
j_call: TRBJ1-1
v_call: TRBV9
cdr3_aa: CASSVLTRGEAFF
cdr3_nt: TGTGCCAGCAGCGTCCTTACCAGGGGTGAAGCTTTCTTT